This TCR beta chain originates from a study of neurological immune-mediated disorders. This clonotype appeared many times. Its specificity is unknown. TCRdb used MiXCR to reprocess the 5' RACE reads, holding one entry per CDR3 protein. Of about 80,000 distinct CDR3 sequences listed, 5% to 6% were seen once; the top ten hold 7.9%. Overall study findings and caveats: HTLV-1-associated myelopathy had the most TCR clonal expansion, and multiple sclerosis had the least, less than healthy controls. Across subjects, expanded clones had no CDR3 amino acid sequences in common, pointing to private repertoires in all groups.

The CDR3 contains 16 residues. Germline CDR1 and CDR2: SGDLS and YYNGEE. With V trimmed by 4 bases and J by 1 base, 10 bases remained unmatched. Time point: longitudinal time-point 2. Unsorted libraries were prepared from 2 million PBMCs held at -80 C. This sequence was found in a woman in her sixties with multiple sclerosis. The rearrangement uses TRBV9 and TRBJ2-7; 8 bases map to TRBD1. Specimen: PBMCs. This CDR3 is CASSPSRDRQSYEQYF. CDR3 DNA: TGTGCCAGCAGCCCTAGCCGGGACAGGCAATCCTACGAGCAGTACTTC.